These 19 T cell receptor beta chains were sequenced from one sample in a study of PD-1 blockade in classical Hodgkin lymphoma. Data came from immunoSEQ multiplex PCR; TCRdb stores just in-frame clones and leaves some out. The sample records about 13,000 clones, 80% to 95% being singletons. There was relapse after autologous stem cell transplantation in every patient, and there was variation in brentuximab vedotin exposure. This specimen consisted of peripheral blood mononuclear cells (PBMCs), obtained at baseline. The receptors come from a human donor with classical Hodgkin lymphoma.

V is TRBV5-1 and J is TRBJ1-1; D remains ambiguous. Germline CDR1 is SGHRS and CDR2 is YFSETQ. The V gene lost 0 bases and the J gene lost 1 base, with 10 bases spanning the gap. There are 15 residues in the CDR3. CDR3 in amino acids: CASSLVRQGNTEAFF. CDR3 DNA sequence: TGCGCCAGCAGCTTGGTGAGACAAGGGAACACTGAAGCTTTCTTT.

The chain employs TRBV27 and TRBJ2-1; TRBD2 is a possible D gene (5 bases). The CDR3 contains 16 residues. CDR1 is MNHEY and CDR2 is SMNVEV in the germline V gene (reference sequence). The ends were cut back, 6 bases at V and 12 bases at J, with 27 bases in the middle. CDR3 coding DNA: TGTGCCAGCAGCGAAACGGGGTTTTCAAAAGGAAGGGTGCAGTTCTTC. It codes for CASSETGFSKGRVQFF.

The chain combines TRBV27 with TRBJ2-7; the D gene is possibly TRBD1 (5 bases). Deletions cut 5 bases from V and 1 base from J, with 12 bases between. CDR1 is MNHEY and CDR2 is SMNVEV in the germline V gene (reference sequence). The CDR3 runs 14 residues. The CDR3 spells CASSPQGDSYEQYF. CDR3 nucleotides: TGTGCCAGCAGTCCCCAAGGGGATTCCTACGAGCAGTACTTC.

The chain carries TRBV5-6 and TRBJ2-3; 7 bases are shared with TRBD1. This CDR3 contains 15 residues. Per the germline V gene, CDR1 is SGHDT and CDR2 is YYEEEE. V shed 4 bases, J shed 1 base, and the junction held 6 bases outside the gene matches. The DNA of the CDR3 is TGTGCCAGCAGCCCCTTAACAGGGGGCACAGATACGCAGTATTTT. Encoded protein: CASSPLTGGTDTQYF.

The V gene is TRBV9, the J gene TRBJ1-1; 7 positions agree with TRBD1. The CDR3 extends over 16 amino acids. Germline V gives CDR1 SGDLS, CDR2 YYNGEE. Trimming took 0 bases from V and 2 from J; bases not matched to a gene: 7. CDR3 nucleotides: TGTGCCAGCAGCGTAGGCCCTAGACAGGGTAACACTGAAGCTTTCTTT. Encoded protein: CASSVGPRQGNTEAFF.

The V call is TRBV11-2, the J call TRBJ1-2; D remains unclear. Germline V gene data show CDR1 as SGHAT and CDR2 as FQNNGV. V was pared by 5 bases and J by 4 bases, with 11 bases between. This CDR3 contains 13 residues. CDR3 sequence reads: CASSALVGYGYTF. The CDR3 coding sequence is TGTGCCAGCAGCGCCCTGGTAGGCTATGGCTACACCTTC.

The chain recombines TRBV7-6 with TRBJ2-7; D possibly corresponds to TRBD1 (6 bases). The CDR3 loop spans 14 amino acids. V lost 1 base to trimming and J lost 1 base, with 8 bases between them. From germline, CDR1 is SGHVS and CDR2 FNYEAQ. This CDR3 reads CASSLEQGSYEQYF. The DNA of the CDR3 is TGTGCCAGCAGCTTAGAACAGGGTTCCTACGAGCAGTACTTC.

The V gene is TRBV10-3, the J gene TRBJ2-5; TRBD2 might be the D (5 bases). The V and J ends lost 3 bases and 11 bases respectively, with 22 bases between them. CDR3 size: 15 residues. Germline loops: CDR1 ENHRY, CDR2 SYGVKD. The DNA of the CDR3 is TGTGCCATCAGTGACATCTCTAGCTACTCCATAGGGCAGTACTTC. This sequence encodes CAISDISSYSIGQYF.

This sequence joins TRBV5-1 and TRBJ1-1, with 7 bases aligning to TRBD1. V shed 4 bases and J 3 bases; nucleotides not matched to a gene: 6. CDR3 size: 14 residues. In germline, CDR1 is SGHRS, CDR2 YFSETQ. This CDR3 reads CASSVTGRDTEAFF. The CDR3 bases are TGCGCCAGCAGCGTGACAGGGAGGGACACTGAAGCTTTCTTT.

The chain uses TRBV5-4 and TRBJ2-6, with D possibly matching TRBD1 (5 bases). Germline loops: CDR1 SGHNT, CDR2 YYREEE (reference sequence). The V end was cut by 3 bases, the J end by 2 bases, with 15 bases between. CDR3 length: 17 amino acids. The CDR3 DNA follows: TGTGCCAGCAGCTCTAGGACCACAGGTGCTGGGGCCAACGTCCTGACTTTC. Amino acid sequence: CASSSRTTGAGANVLTF.

The chain has TRBV6-5 and TRBJ2-7; no clear D gene. The CDR3 is 12 residues long. Trimming removed 8 bases at V and 1 base at J, with 9 bases between. Germline CDR1 and CDR2: MNHEY and SVGAGI. DNA for the CDR3: TGTGCCAGCCGGTCCCTATCCTACGAGCAGTACTTC. Encoded protein: CASRSLSYEQYF.

This chain connects TRBV19 to TRBJ1-3; TRBD1 matches at 8 bases. V was clipped by 5 bases and J by 2 bases; unmatched bases: 8. The CDR3 length is 16 residues. Germline V CDR1 and CDR2: LNHDA, SQIVND (reference sequence). The CDR3 DNA follows: TGTGCCAGTAGTGTCGCGACAGGGGAGGCTGGAAACACCATATATTTT. It specifies CASSVATGEAGNTIYF.

V usage is TRBV11-2 and J usage is TRBJ2-3; 11 nucleotides agree with TRBD2. The CDR3 extends over 17 amino acids. With 5 bases clipped from V and 3 bases from J, the junction kept 10 bases outside the gene matches. The germline CDR1 and CDR2 sequences are SGHAT and FQNNGV. The CDR3 DNA is TGTGCCAGCAGCCCGTGGGTTAGCGGGGGGGTAACAGATACGCAGTATTTT. This codes for CASSPWVSGGVTDTQYF.

The rearrangement uses TRBV5-6 and TRBJ1-1; D is undetermined. The CDR3 extends over 17 amino acids. CDR1 SGHDT and CDR2 YYEEEE come from the germline V gene. With 0 bases removed from V and 7 bases from J, the gap between germline ends came to 22 bases. The CDR3 sequence: CASSLVRNQRPDGEAFF. DNA of the CDR3: TGTGCCAGCAGCTTGGTCAGGAACCAGAGGCCGGACGGTGAAGCTTTCTTT.

V gene TRBV6-1 combines with J gene TRBJ1-2; unclear D gene. The V end was cut by 2 bases, the J end by 8 bases, with 9 bases between. The CDR3 runs to 12 residues. Per the germline V gene, CDR1 is MNHNS and CDR2 is SASEGT. The DNA for the CDR3 is TGTGCCAGCAGTGAACCCCGAGAAGGCTACACCTTC. This sequence encodes CASSEPREGYTF.

The gene calls are TRBV25-1 and TRBJ2-1; 10 nucleotides agree with TRBD2. The length of the CDR3 is 15 residues. Trimming removed 5 bases from V and 4 bases from J; junction bases left unmatched: 5. The V gene's germline CDR1 is MGHDK and CDR2 SYGVNS. The CDR3 loop reads CASSRLAGVYNEQFF. The DNA of the CDR3 is TGTGCCAGCAGTCGGCTAGCGGGAGTTTACAATGAGCAGTTCTTC.

V gene TRBV7-9 combines with J gene TRBJ2-7; D is ambiguous. Between the trimmed V and J ends, which lost 2 bases and 6 bases, there was a span of 20 bases. The CDR3 sequence is 16 residues long. The germline gives CDR1 SEHNR, CDR2 FQNEAQ (reference sequence). This CDR3 reads CASSLFGRSGRREQYF. CDR3 nucleotides: TGTGCCAGCAGCTTATTTGGCAGGTCAGGAAGGCGCGAGCAGTACTTC.

About this clone itself: The same CDR3 also results from other DNA sequences found in this sample. V gene TRBV30 combines with J gene TRBJ2-5; no clear D. V lost 2 bases and J lost 5, with 12 bases in between. The germline CDR1 and CDR2 sequences are GTSNPN and SVGIG (reference sequence). The CDR3 has 13 amino acids. CDR3 DNA: TGTGCCTGGAGTTCCTTATATAGCGAGACCCAGTACTTC. Amino acids: CAWSSLYSETQYF. The full variable domain, its missing parts supplied by reference TRBV30 and TRBJ2-5, is SQTIHQWPATLVQPVGSPLSLECTVEGTSNPNLYWYRQAAGRGLQLLFYSVGIGQISSEVPQNLSASRPQDRQFILSSKKLLLSDSGFYLCAWSSLYSETQYFGPGTRLLVL.

This clone has only a few counts. The chain links TRBV7-9 to TRBJ1-2, with D unresolved. Trimming left V 4 bases short and J 6 bases short, with 9 bases between. From germline, CDR1 is SEHNR and CDR2 FQNEAQ (reference sequence). CDR3 size: 12 residues. The CDR3 nucleotides read TGTGCCAGCAGCTCCCTCACGGATGGCTACACCTTC. This encodes CASSSLTDGYTF. The entire variable domain, with the rest obtained from reference TRBV7-9 and TRBJ1-2, is as follows: DTGVSQNPRHKITKRGQNVTFRCDPISEHNRLYWYRQTLGQGPEFLTYFQNEAQLEKSRLLSDRFSAERPKGSFSTLEIQRTEQGDSAMYLCASSSLTDGYTFGSGTRLTVV.